Relative to its sample, the clone carrying this T cell receptor beta chain is large (0.1 to 1%). The germline V gene has CDR1 MGHRA and CDR2 YSYEKL. This CDR3 is built from 14 residues. V was cut by 4 bases and J by 1 base, with 11 bases left in between. Each CDR3 protein is one row after TCRdb ran MiXCR on the RT-PCR reads. The repertoire consists of roughly 1,400 distinct CDR3 sequences, with about 37% occurring once and the leading ten covering about a tenth. V usage is TRBV4-1 and J usage is TRBJ2-7; no definite D call. Sequences were obtained from memory CD4+ T cells from salivary gland. The TCR was taken from a female donor with primary Sjogren's syndrome. CDR3 nucleotide sequence: TGCGCCAGCAGCCGAGAACAGCTATCCTACGAGCAGTACTTC. Translation: CASSREQLSYEQYF.